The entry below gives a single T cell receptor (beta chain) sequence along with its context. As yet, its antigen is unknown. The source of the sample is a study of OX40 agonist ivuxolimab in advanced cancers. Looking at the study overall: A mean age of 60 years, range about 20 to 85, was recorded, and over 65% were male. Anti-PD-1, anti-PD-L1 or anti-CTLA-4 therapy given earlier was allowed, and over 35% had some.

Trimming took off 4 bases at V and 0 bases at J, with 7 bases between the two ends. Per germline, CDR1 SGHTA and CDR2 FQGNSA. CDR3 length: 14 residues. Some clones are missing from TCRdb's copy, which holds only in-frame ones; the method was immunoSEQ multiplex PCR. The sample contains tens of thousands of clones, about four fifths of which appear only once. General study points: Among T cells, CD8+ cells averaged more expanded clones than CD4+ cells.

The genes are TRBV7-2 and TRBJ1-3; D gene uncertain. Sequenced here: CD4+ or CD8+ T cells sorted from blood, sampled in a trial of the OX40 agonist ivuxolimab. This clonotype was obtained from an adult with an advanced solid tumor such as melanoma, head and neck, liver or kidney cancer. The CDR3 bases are TGTGCCAGCAGCTCGACTGTCTCTGGAAACACCATATATTTT. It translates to CASSSTVSGNTIYF.